A selection of T cell receptor beta chains follows, all from one sample in a study of Graves' ophthalmopathy and Graves' hyperthyroidism. Each CDR3 protein is one row after TCRdb ran MiXCR on the multiplex PCR reads. The data hold approximately 700,000 distinct CDR3 sequences, with 40% observed a single time. Specimen: peripheral blood. These TCRs come from an adult man with Graves' ophthalmopathy. Both conserved end residues are part of each CDR3.

v_gene: TRBV10-1; CDR3aa: CASSTGVHQPQHF
v_gene: TRBV5-6; CDR3aa: CASSLARGPSPLHF
v_gene: TRBV5-6; CDR3aa: CASSFPGTVNSPLHF
v_gene: TRBV29-1; CDR3aa: CSVEPQGNSGELFF
v_gene: TRBV2; CDR3aa: CASRPGEYF
v_gene: TRBV20-1; CDR3aa: CSAREGFLSDEQYF
v_gene: TRBV2; CDR3aa: CASSEPGGAVNSNQPQHF
v_gene: TRBV20-1; CDR3aa: CSARRDKGSGANVLTF
v_gene: TRBV10-3; CDR3aa: CAIRETGTAGNTIYF
v_gene: TRBV28; CDR3aa: CASSSPGQPEAFF
v_gene: TRBV5-6; CDR3aa: CASSLWGASQPQHF
v_gene: TRBV10-3; CDR3aa: CASSYSRENTEAFF
v_gene: TRBV24-1; CDR3aa: CATSDPGTGVGANVLTF
v_gene: TRBV7-6; CDR3aa: CASSPTGGFGSPLHF
v_gene: TRBV29-1; CDR3aa: CSAFSGLRDEQYF
v_gene: TRBV2; CDR3aa: CASDSYNEQFF
v_gene: TRBV10-2; CDR3aa: CASSAPGQGANVLTF
v_gene: TRBV7-9; CDR3aa: CASSLSAQRNQPQHF
v_gene: TRBV20-1; CDR3aa: CSALPIGRSQPQHF
v_gene: TRBV15; CDR3aa: CATRLAGARGYEQYF
v_gene: TRBV11-2; CDR3aa: CASSLVSGGVRSEQYF
v_gene: TRBV7-9; CDR3aa: CASSPRGPGNTIYF
v_gene: TRBV9; CDR3aa: CASSADSATEAFF
v_gene: TRBV29-1; CDR3aa: CSVASGTGSFEQYF
v_gene: TRBV10-3; CDR3aa: CASSTDRDAGELFF
v_gene: TRBV2; CDR3aa: CASSPEEAVLAGAGETQYF
v_gene: TRBV7-9; CDR3aa: CAGSRTPGTSAGELFF
v_gene: TRBV20-1; CDR3aa: CSASPSGSSMNTEAFF
v_gene: TRBV10-3; CDR3aa: CASSYSHGRENTEAFF
v_gene: TRBV19; CDR3aa: CASSPREGPYSNTF
v_gene: TRBV15; CDR3aa: CATSRGTLYGYTF
v_gene: TRBV5-1; CDR3aa: CASSLSQGDTGELFF
v_gene: TRBV24-1; CDR3aa: CASSPAAGRGNQPQHF
v_gene: TRBV7-9; CDR3aa: CASSLSPGVGNTIYF
v_gene: TRBV7-9; CDR3aa: CASSQDRARGRETQYF
v_gene: TRBV29-1; CDR3aa: CSVEDGTASTDTQYF
v_gene: TRBV2; CDR3aa: CASSEGDGQNSPLHF
v_gene: TRBV10-2; CDR3aa: CASGEPFAADTQYF
v_gene: TRBV10-2; CDR3aa: CASSFLGQRLNYGYTF
v_gene: TRBV6-5; CDR3aa: CASSYSSVNSPLHF
v_gene: TRBV10-3; CDR3aa: CASSYSVPSGGYEQYF
v_gene: TRBV7-9; CDR3aa: CASSSTQLSGNTIYF
v_gene: TRBV19; CDR3aa: CASTGRRDIGSQPQHF
v_gene: TRBV29-1; CDR3aa: CSVEGQGVETQYF
v_gene: TRBV10-3; CDR3aa: CAISTGQGGPLGANVLTF
v_gene: TRBV2; CDR3aa: CASSVAGVSQWMTQYF
v_gene: TRBV25-1; CDR3aa: CASSGLAAAYEQYF
v_gene: TRBV25-1; CDR3aa: CASSRTGGSSTEAFF
v_gene: TRBV2; CDR3aa: CASTEEGTEAFF
v_gene: TRBV24-1; CDR3aa: CATSDHRGHDTGELFF
v_gene: TRBV7-8; CDR3aa: CTSSPRRVINQPQHF
v_gene: TRBV7-2; CDR3aa: CASSSRRAYEQYF
v_gene: TRBV10-3; CDR3aa: CASNTRQGMNTEAFF
v_gene: TRBV7-9; CDR3aa: CASSLTINRGRTEAFF
v_gene: TRBV10-3; CDR3aa: CASSPPQEGEQYF